The count of the clone carrying this T cell receptor beta chain is one. The data were obtained in a study of blood T cell repertoires in COVID-19. Study-level information: COVID-19 samples collected from the United States, Italy and Spain covered acute and convalescent phases. PBMCs, B-cell-depleted T cells, or T cells provided the cDNA or gDNA that made up the material.

Clones were read by immunoSEQ multiplex PCR, and TCRdb kept only the in-frame ones, dropping some. The profile shows around 86,000 clones, roughly 87% of them singletons. Trimming shortened V by 5 bases and J by 3 bases, and 14 bases separated the two germline ends. CDR1 SGHAT and CDR2 FQNNGV come from the germline V gene. CDR3 length equals 14 residues. The rearrangement joins TRBV11-2 to TRBJ2-7; D is perhaps TRBD1 (6 bases). Material for sequencing was peripheral blood. This TCR came from a woman of 80 years or more with acute or convalescent COVID-19. The CDR3 here is CASSPHPGDYEQYF. DNA of the CDR3: TGTGCCAGCAGCCCACACCCAGGGGACTACGAGCAGTACTTC.